Following are 19 T cell receptor beta chains from one sample sequenced in a study of shared clonotypes between healthy human individuals (dated by TCRdb to 2019 to 2021). The protocol used for the library was the immunoSEQ multiplex PCR assay. This immuneACCESS table, as held by TCRdb, lists in-frame sequences with V and J called but not all clones. Of the missing ones, under half trace to an unresolved V gene in checked studies; the others have no known cause. The sample table lists around 500,000 clones, more than 65% of them with a count of one. The ten largest clones represent roughly 12% of the sample. The source material was PBMCs. Receptors originate from a woman aged 40 to 49 in good health. Some clones in this sample may be carry-over from other donors' samples.

With regard to this clone: Given a far larger clone just one base away, this is likely a sequencing read error. The DNA of the CDR3 is TGCGCCAGCAGCGTGCGTTGGAATCAGCCCCAGCATTTT. Encoded protein: CASSVRWNQPQHF. V is TRBV4-1 and J is TRBJ1-5; D is undetermined. Germline V gives CDR1 MGHRA, CDR2 YSYEKL. V shed 5 bases and J shed 4 bases, with 9 bases lying between them. CDR3 size: 13 residues.

The genes are TRBV19 and TRBJ2-7, with D uncertain. V dropped 3 bases and J dropped 6 bases, with 9 bases sitting between them. The CDR3 runs to 12 residues. From germline, CDR1 is LNHDA and CDR2 SQIVND (reference sequence). This CDR3 reads CASSMNFREQYF. The CDR3 DNA sequence: TGTGCCAGTAGTATGAACTTCCGCGAGCAGTACTTC.

The V call is TRBV15, the J call TRBJ1-4; the D is unclear. The germline CDR1 and CDR2 sequences are LNHNV and YYDKDF (reference sequence). This CDR3 region has 15 residues. V gave up 3 bases and J gave up 3 bases, with 11 bases separating them. Here the CDR3 reads CATSSSSASNEKLFF. As DNA, the CDR3 is TGTGCCACCAGCAGCTCAAGTGCCTCTAATGAAAAACTGTTTTTT. Combining the CDR3 with reference TRBV15 and TRBJ1-4 gives the whole variable domain DAMVIQNPRYQVTQFGKPVTLSCSQTLNHNVMYWYQQKSSQAPKLLFHYYDKDFNNEADTPDNFQSRRPNTSFCFLDIRSPGLGDTAMYLCATSSSSASNEKLFFGSGTQLSVL.

Turning to this clone: With only one base between it and a far larger clone, this is likely a read error. J is TRBJ2-2 and V is TRBV7-2, with D unresolved. V was shortened by 1 base and J by 1 base, with 7 bases between the two germline ends. The CDR3 loop spans 15 amino acids. In germline, CDR1 is SGHTA, CDR2 FQGNSA. CDR3 in DNA: TGTGCCAGCAGCTTAGGCCCCGGGAACACCGGGGAGCTGTTTTTT. Protein product: CASSLGPGNTGELFF.

This chain joins TRBV6-5 and TRBJ2-1, with 8 bases identical to TRBD2. The V gene's germline CDR1 is MNHEY and CDR2 SVGAGI. The CDR3 is 14 residues long. The ends lost 6 bases at V and 10 bases at J; junction bases unmatched: 11. This chain's CDR3 is CASSWGGLGTEQFF. The CDR3 region has the DNA TGTGCCAGCAGCTGGGGGGGACTAGGGACCGAGCAGTTCTTC.

The chain combines TRBV18 with TRBJ2-2; D unresolved. Trimming cost V 2 bases and J 7 bases, with 11 bases left between them. There are 14 residues in the CDR3. Germline V lookup: CDR1 KGHSH, CDR2 LQKENI. The CDR3: CASSPRPKGGELFF. Written as DNA, the CDR3 is TGTGCCAGCTCACCAAGGCCGAAGGGCGGGGAGCTGTTTTTT.

About this clone: A far larger clone differs by one base, so this is likely a read error. The same CDR3 also results from other DNA sequences found in this sample. The chain employs TRBV27 and TRBJ1-2; D may be TRBD1 (5 bases). Trimming took 2 bases from V and 8 from J, leaving 12 bases between them. The CDR3 length is 13 residues. Germline CDR1 MNHEY, CDR2 SMNVEV (reference sequence). The CDR3: CASSLQGGPGYTF. In nucleotides, the CDR3 is TGTGCCAGCAGTTTACAGGGCGGCCCGGGCTACACCTTC.

V is TRBV19 and J is TRBJ2-1; TRBD1 aligns across 7 bases. With V trimmed by 1 base and J by 7 bases, 10 bases remained unmatched. Germline V gene lookup returns CDR1 LNHDA and CDR2 SQIVND (reference sequence). The CDR3 runs 16 residues. CDR3 residues: CASSIGGGASMNEQFF. The CDR3 DNA follows: TGTGCCAGTAGTATAGGAGGGGGCGCGAGTATGAATGAGCAGTTCTTC.

This sequence joins TRBV7-9 and TRBJ1-1; 12 bases align to TRBD1. This CDR3 is built from 15 residues. CDR1 is SEHNR and CDR2 is FQNEAQ in the germline V gene (reference sequence). V lost 0 bases, J lost 7 bases, and 3 bases stayed unmatched. CDR3 sequence reads: CASSLAGQGAGEAFF. Written as DNA, the CDR3 is TGTGCCAGCAGCTTAGCGGGACAGGGGGCTGGTGAAGCTTTCTTT. The whole variable domain, remainder taken from reference TRBV7-9 and TRBJ1-1, is DTGVSQNPRHKITKRGQNVTFRCDPISEHNRLYWYRQTLGQGPEFLTYFQNEAQLEKSRLLSDRFSAERPKGSFSTLEIQRTEQGDSAMYLCASSLAGQGAGEAFFGQGTRLTVV.

The genes are TRBV28 and TRBJ1-2, with no clear D. The CDR3 has 17 residues. CDR1 is MDHEN, CDR2 SYDVKM, per germline. V gave up 1 base and J gave up 0 bases, with 15 bases separating them. The CDR3 sequence: CASSLYGSRSANYGYTF. The CDR3 DNA follows: TGTGCCAGCAGTTTATATGGCAGCCGTTCAGCTAACTATGGCTACACCTTC.

The rearrangement joins TRBV30 to TRBJ2-1; D is unclear. This CDR3 has 12 residues. Per germline, CDR1 GTSNPN and CDR2 SVGIG (reference sequence). V lost 0 bases, J lost 10 bases, and 10 bases lay in between. The DNA of the CDR3 is TGTGCCTGGAGTGTATGGTTTCGGGAGCAGTTCTTC. Its translation: CAWSVWFREQFF.

The chain carries TRBV9 and TRBJ2-7; 9 positions agree with TRBD1. CDR3 length: 17 residues. Trimming removed 0 bases from V and 2 bases from J; junction bases left unmatched: 9. Germline lookup yields CDR1 SGDLS and CDR2 YYNGEE. The CDR3 reads CASSVEPTGTGPYEQYF. In DNA, the CDR3 is TGTGCCAGCAGCGTAGAGCCCACCGGGACAGGGCCCTACGAGCAGTACTTC.

As to this clone: This likely came from a read error, as a far larger clone is one base away. The genes are TRBV29-1 and TRBJ2-7; no reliable D call. The V end was cut by 0 bases, the J end by 6 bases, with 9 bases between. This CDR3 contains 12 residues. Germline V lookup: CDR1 SQVTM, CDR2 ANQGSEA. CDR3 amino acids: CSVEDLLREQYF. The CDR3 DNA reads TGCAGCGTTGAAGATCTTCTCCGCGAGCAGTACTTC.

This clone was counted a single time. The chain is built from TRBV28 and TRBJ2-5; D call uncertain. Germline CDR1 MDHEN, CDR2 SYDVKM. CDR3 size: 14 residues. V was pared by 7 bases and J by 5 bases, with 17 bases between. This CDR3 is CASIGGLGSETQYF. CDR3 nucleotides: TGTGCCAGCATAGGTGGGCTCGGTTCGGAGACCCAGTACTTC.

V and J are TRBV6-5 and TRBJ2-7; a possible D gene is TRBD2 (5 bases). The CDR3 totals 15 residues. Germline CDR1 MNHEY, CDR2 SVGAGI. Trimming shortened V by 0 bases and J by 5 bases, and 14 bases separated the two germline ends. The CDR3 nucleotides are TGTGCCAGCAGTTACTCCCGGGGAAGGTCAGACGAGCAGTACTTC. Encoded protein: CASSYSRGRSDEQYF.

V usage is TRBV19 and J usage is TRBJ2-2; D gene unclear. The germline V and J ends were trimmed by 3 bases and 6 bases, with 5 bases remaining between them. CDR3 length: 12 residues. CDR1 is LNHDA, CDR2 SQIVND, per germline (reference sequence). This CDR3 is CASSIRSGELFF. The CDR3 bases are TGTGCCAGTAGTATTAGGTCCGGGGAGCTGTTTTTT.

This chain uses TRBV29-1 with TRBJ2-1, with D unresolved. V lost 0 bases and J 8 bases, leaving 8 bases between the germline ends. The CDR3 runs to 12 residues. The germline gives CDR1 SQVTM, CDR2 ANQGSEA. The CDR3 nucleotides read TGCAGCGTTGAAGAATCCAGTGATGAGCAGTTCTTC. This encodes CSVEESSDEQFF.

CDR3 residues: CASSPSPSYEQYF. Written as DNA, the CDR3 is TGTGCCAGCAGCCCCTCACCCTCCTACGAGCAGTACTTC. The chain has TRBV7-3 and TRBJ2-7; D is undetermined. This CDR3 is built from 13 residues. Deletions cut 5 bases from V and 0 bases from J, with 8 bases between. The germline V gene encodes CDR1 SGHTA and CDR2 FQGTGA.

This clone was recorded only once. V is TRBV2 and J is TRBJ1-1, with TRBD1 identical over 9 bases. Germline-derived CDR1 and CDR2 are SNHLY and FYNNEI. The CDR3 consists of 13 residues. V shed 6 bases and J 5 bases; nucleotides not matched to a gene: 4. In nucleotides, the CDR3 is TGTGCCAGCAGGGAACAGGGGGCGACTGAAGCTTTCTTT. This sequence encodes CASREQGATEAFF.